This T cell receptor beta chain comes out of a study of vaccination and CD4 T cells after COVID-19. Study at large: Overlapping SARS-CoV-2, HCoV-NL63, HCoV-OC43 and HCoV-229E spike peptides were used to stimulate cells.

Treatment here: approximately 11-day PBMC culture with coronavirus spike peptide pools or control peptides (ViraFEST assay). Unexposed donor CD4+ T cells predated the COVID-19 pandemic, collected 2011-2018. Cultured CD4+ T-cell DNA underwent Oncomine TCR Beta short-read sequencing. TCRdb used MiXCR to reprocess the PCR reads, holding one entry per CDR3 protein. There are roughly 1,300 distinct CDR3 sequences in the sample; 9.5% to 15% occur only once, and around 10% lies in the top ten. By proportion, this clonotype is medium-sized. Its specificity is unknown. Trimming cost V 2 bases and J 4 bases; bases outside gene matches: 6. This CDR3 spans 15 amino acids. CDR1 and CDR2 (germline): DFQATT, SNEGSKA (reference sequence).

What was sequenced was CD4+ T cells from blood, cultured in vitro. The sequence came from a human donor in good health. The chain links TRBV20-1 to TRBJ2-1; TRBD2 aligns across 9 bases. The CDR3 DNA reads TGCAGTGCTAGATTTGGCGGGAGGGGGTACAATGAGCAGTTCTTC. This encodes CSARFGGRGYNEQFF.